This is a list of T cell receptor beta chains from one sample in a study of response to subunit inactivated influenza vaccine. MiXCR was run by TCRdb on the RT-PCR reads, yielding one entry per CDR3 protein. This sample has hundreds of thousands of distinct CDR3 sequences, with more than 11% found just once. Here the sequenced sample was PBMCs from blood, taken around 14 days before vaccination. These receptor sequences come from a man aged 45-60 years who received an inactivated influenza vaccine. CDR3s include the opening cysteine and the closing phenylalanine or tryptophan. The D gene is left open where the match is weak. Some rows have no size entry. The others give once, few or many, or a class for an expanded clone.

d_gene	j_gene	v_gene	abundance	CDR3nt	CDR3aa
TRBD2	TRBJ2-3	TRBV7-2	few	TGTGCCAGCAGCCTAGAGTTTAGCGGGGGGAGAACGCAGTATTTT	CASSLEFSGGRTQYF
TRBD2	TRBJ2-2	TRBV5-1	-	TGCGCCAGCACCTTCGTGACTAGCGGTTCCGGGGAGCTGTTTTTT	CASTFVTSGSGELFF
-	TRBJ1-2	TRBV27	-	TGTGCCAGCAGTTCGACAGCCCTTAACTATGGCTACACCTTC	CASSSTALNYGYTF
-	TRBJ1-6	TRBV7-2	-	TGTGCCAGCAGCTACGACAGCTTCCTTAATTCACCCCTCCACTTT	CASSYDSFLNSPLHF
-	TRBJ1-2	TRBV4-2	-	TGTGCCAGCAGCCAAGTAGAAGCGGGGCGCGGCTACACCTTC	CASSQVEAGRGYTF
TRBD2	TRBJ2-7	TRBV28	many	TGTGCCAGCAGTATCTCGACTAGCGGGGACTCCTACGAGCAGTACTTC	CASSISTSGDSYEQYF
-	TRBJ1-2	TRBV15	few	TGTGCCACCAGCAGAGATAAGGGCTATGGCTACACCTTC	CATSRDKGYGYTF
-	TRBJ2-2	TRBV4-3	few	TGCGCCAGCAGCCAAGACGGACTACTCCTACCCAACACCGGGGAGCTGTTTTTT	CASSQDGLLLPNTGELFF
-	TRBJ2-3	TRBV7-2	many	TGTGCCAGCAGCTCGGACCGATATACGCAGTATTTT	CASSSDRYTQYF
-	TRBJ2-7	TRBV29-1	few	TGCAGCGTTGAAAGTAGCCACTACGAGCAGTACTTC	CSVESSHYEQYF
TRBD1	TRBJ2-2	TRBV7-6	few	TGTGCCAGCAGCTTAATGATCAGGGGGCGGACCGGGGAGCTGTTTTTT	CASSLMIRGRTGELFF
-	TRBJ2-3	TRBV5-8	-	TGTGCCAGCAGCCTCCCCGGACGCGAAGATACGCAGTATTTT	CASSLPGREDTQYF
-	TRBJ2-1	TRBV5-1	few	TGCGCCAGCAGCTTTGGGAGTATGAATGAGCAGTTCTTC	CASSFGSMNEQFF
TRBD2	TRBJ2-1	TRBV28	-	TGTGCCAGCAGTTTAGGGTTGTGGTCTAGCGGGGGGACGAGCTCCTACAATGAGCAGTTCTTC	CASSLGLWSSGGTSSYNEQFF
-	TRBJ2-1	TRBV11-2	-	TGTGCCAGCAGCCCGTGGGATCTGGGGGGGCCTTTTCACAATGAGCAGTTCTTC	CASSPWDLGGPFHNEQFF
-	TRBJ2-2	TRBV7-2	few	TGTGCCAGCAGCTTACCGGGAACACGGGAGCTGTTTTTT	CASSLPGTRELFF
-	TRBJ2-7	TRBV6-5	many	TGTGCCAGCAGGGGGTCCTACGAGCAGTACTTC	CASRGSYEQYF
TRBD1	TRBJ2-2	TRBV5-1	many	TGCGCCAGCAGCTTGGGACAGGGGCCCGGGGAGCTGTTTTTT	CASSLGQGPGELFF
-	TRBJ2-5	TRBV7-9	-	TGTGCCAGCAGCTATACGACGGAGACCCAGTACTTC	CASSYTTETQYF
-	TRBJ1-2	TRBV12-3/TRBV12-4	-	TGTGCCAGCAGTTTATCAAGGGACTATGGCTACACCTTC	CASSLSRDYGYTF
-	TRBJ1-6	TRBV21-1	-	TGTGCCAGCAGCAACCCCAACCACAGGGACGGCCAAAGCTCCTATAATTCACCCCTCCACTTT	CASSNPNHRDGQSSYNSPLHF
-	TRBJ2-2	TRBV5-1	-	TGCGCCAGCAGCTTGCCTAGCGCCGGGGAGCTGTTTTTT	CASSLPSAGELFF
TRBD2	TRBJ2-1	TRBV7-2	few	TGTGCCAGCAGCCCGGCCGGGACTAGGGGAATTCATGAGCAGTTCTTC	CASSPAGTRGIHEQFF
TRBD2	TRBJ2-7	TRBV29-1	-	TGCAGCGCTGGGGGGGGACTAGCGGGAGGCGAGCAGTACTTC	CSAGGGLAGGEQYF
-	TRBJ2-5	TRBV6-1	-	TGTGCCAGCAGTGAAGGGAAGGTTGAGACCCAGTACTTC	CASSEGKVETQYF
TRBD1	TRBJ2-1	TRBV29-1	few	TGCAGCGTTGAACCGGACAGGGGTACCAATGAGCAGTTCTTC	CSVEPDRGTNEQFF
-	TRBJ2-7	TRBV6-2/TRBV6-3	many	TGTGCCAGCAGTTACCTCGCCCGACAAGGCATCTCCTACGAGCAGTACTTC	CASSYLARQGISYEQYF
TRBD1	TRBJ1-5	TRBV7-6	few	TGTGCCAGCAGCATAACAGGGGATCAGCCCCAGCATTTT	CASSITGDQPQHF
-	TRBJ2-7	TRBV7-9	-	TGTGCCAGCACCAAAGGGGAGAAGTCCTACGAGCAGTACTTC	CASTKGEKSYEQYF
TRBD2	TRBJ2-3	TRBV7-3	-	TGTGCCAGCTCGACTAGCGGGAGTTTAACAGATACGCAGTATTTT	CASSTSGSLTDTQYF
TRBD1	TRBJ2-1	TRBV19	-	TGTGCCAGTAGTACGGACAGGCGTATAAGCTCCTACAATGAGCAGTTCTTC	CASSTDRRISSYNEQFF
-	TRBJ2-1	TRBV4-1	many	TGCGCCAGCAGCCAACCGGGTTCTTCGAGGAATGAGCAGTTCTTC	CASSQPGSSRNEQFF
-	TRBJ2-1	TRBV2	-	TGTGCCAGCAGTGACAGGGTAAGGAACAATGAGCAGTTCTTC	CASSDRVRNNEQFF
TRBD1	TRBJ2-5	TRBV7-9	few	TGTGCCAGCAGCCCCGTTTGGGACAGGGGTTTTGGAGAGACCCAGTACTTC	CASSPVWDRGFGETQYF